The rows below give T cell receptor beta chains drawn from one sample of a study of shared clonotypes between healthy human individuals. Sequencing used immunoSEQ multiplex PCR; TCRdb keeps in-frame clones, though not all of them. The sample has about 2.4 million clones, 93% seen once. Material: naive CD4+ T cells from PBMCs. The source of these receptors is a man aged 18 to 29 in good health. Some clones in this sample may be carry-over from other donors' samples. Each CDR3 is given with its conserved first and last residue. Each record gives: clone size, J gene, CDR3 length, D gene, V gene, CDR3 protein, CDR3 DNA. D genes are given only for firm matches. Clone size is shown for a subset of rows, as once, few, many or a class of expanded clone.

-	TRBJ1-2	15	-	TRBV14	CASSQVRRADYGYTF	TGTGCCAGCAGCCAAGTCCGACGGGCCGACTATGGCTACACCTTC
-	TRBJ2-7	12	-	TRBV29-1	CSVEDFYYEQYF	TGCAGCGTTGAAGATTTTTACTACGAGCAGTACTTC
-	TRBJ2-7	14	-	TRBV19	CASSISNKPYEQYF	TGTGCCAGTAGTATATCGAACAAGCCCTACGAGCAGTACTTC
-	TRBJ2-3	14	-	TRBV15	CATSRDLQTDTQYF	TGTGCCACCAGCAGAGATCTCCAGACAGATACGCAGTATTTT
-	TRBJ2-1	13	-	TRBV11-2	CASSTERYNEQFF	TGTGCCAGCAGCACAGAGCGGTACAATGAGCAGTTCTTC
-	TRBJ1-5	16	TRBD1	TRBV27	CASSFMGQGAGQPQHF	TGTGCCAGCAGTTTTATGGGACAGGGGGCTGGTCAGCCCCAGCATTTT
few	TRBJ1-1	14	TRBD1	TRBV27	CASSRQGMNTEAFF	TGTGCCAGCAGTAGACAGGGGATGAACACTGAAGCTTTCTTT
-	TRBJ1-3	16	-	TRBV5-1	CASSLEVRVSGNTIYF	TGCGCCAGCAGCTTGGAAGTTCGAGTATCTGGAAACACCATATATTTT
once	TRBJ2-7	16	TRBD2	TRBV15	CATSRDVREASYEQYF	TGTGCCACCAGCAGAGATGTGCGGGAGGCCTCCTACGAGCAGTACTTC
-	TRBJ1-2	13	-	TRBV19	CATAMGAGYGYTF	TGTGCCACCGCGATGGGGGCAGGGTATGGCTACACCTTC
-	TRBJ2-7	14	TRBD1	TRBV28	CASSLRTGTYEQYF	TGTGCCAGCAGTTTAAGGACAGGGACCTACGAGCAGTACTTC
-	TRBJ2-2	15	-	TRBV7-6	CASSPGTPNTGELFF	TGTGCCAGCAGTCCGGGTACCCCGAACACCGGGGAGCTGTTTTTT
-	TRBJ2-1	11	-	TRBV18	CASSSANEQFF	TGTGCCAGCTCATCAGCGAATGAGCAGTTCTTC
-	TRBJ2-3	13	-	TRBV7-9	CASSFSASDTQYF	TGTGCCAGCAGCTTCAGCGCCTCAGATACGCAGTATTTT
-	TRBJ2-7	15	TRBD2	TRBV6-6	CASSPGAGTPHEQYF	TGTGCCAGCAGTCCAGGAGCGGGAACCCCCCACGAGCAGTACTTC
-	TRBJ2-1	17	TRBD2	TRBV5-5	CASSLAGGAVDYNEQFF	TGTGCCAGCAGCTTGGCCGGGGGGGCAGTTGACTACAATGAGCAGTTCTTC
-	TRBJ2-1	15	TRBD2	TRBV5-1	CASRPTSGSNNEQFF	TGCGCCAGCAGGCCGACTAGCGGGTCCAACAATGAGCAGTTCTTC
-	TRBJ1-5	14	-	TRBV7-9	CASSFRGSNQPQHF	TGTGCCAGCAGCTTTCGGGGTAGCAATCAGCCCCAGCATTTT
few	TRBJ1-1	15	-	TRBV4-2	CASSHPQVMNTEAFF	TGTGCCAGCAGCCACCCCCAGGTCATGAACACTGAAGCTTTCTTT
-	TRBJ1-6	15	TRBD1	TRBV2	CASSTGTDYNSPLHF	TGTGCCAGCAGCACCGGGACAGACTATAATTCACCCCTCCACTTT
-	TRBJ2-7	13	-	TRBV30	CAMDISLGYEQYF	TGTGCCATGGACATTAGCCTGGGGTACGAGCAGTACTTC
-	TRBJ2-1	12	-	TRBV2	CASSAGNDEQFF	TGTGCCAGCAGTGCCGGGAACGATGAGCAGTTCTTC
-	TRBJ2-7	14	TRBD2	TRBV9	CASSGRGGTYEQYF	TGTGCCAGCAGCGGTCGGGGAGGGACCTACGAGCAGTACTTC
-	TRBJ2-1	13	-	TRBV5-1	CASSLGKGSEQFF	TGCGCCAGCAGCTTAGGTAAAGGGAGTGAGCAGTTCTTC
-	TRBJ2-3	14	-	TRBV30	CAWSVMLNTDTQYF	TGTGCCTGGAGTGTTATGCTTAACACAGATACGCAGTATTTT
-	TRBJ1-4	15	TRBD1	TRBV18	CASSPGTATNEKLFF	TGTGCCAGCTCACCGGGGACAGCAACTAATGAAAAACTGTTTTTT
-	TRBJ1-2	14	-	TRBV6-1	CASTRQNAAYGYTF	TGCGCCAGCACCCGACAGAACGCCGCCTATGGCTACACCTTC
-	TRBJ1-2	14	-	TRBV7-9	CASSLERINYGYTF	TGTGCCAGCAGCTTAGAACGTATTAACTATGGCTACACCTTC
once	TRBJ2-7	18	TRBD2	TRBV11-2	CASSSPPSGRGGQGEQYF	TGTGCCAGCAGCTCCCCCCCGAGCGGGAGAGGAGGCCAAGGCGAGCAGTACTTC